This entry lists 29 T cell receptor beta chains sequenced from one sample in a study of T cells in Graves' hyperthyroidism and ophthalmopathy (dated by TCRdb to about 2019). Library preparation was by multiplex PCR. Reads for this sample came from an Illumina HiSeq 2000. The TCR beta CDR3 regions were amplified from RNA transcripts. A first-round RT-PCR of the TCR CDR3 used the HTBI primer set with the Qiagen OneStep RT-PCR kit. TCRdb applied fastp at Q25 and MiXCR to the public reads, then kept only in-frame beta chains. Here each entry gathers all rows of one CDR3 protein and keeps the most common genes and DNA. The sample includes 270,000 or so distinct CDR3 sequences, with 13% to 15% observed a single time. The ten largest clones represent around 30% of the sample. The sequencing sample was made of blood. The receptors originated from a woman aged 45-59 years with Graves' hyperthyroidism that later progressed to Graves' ophthalmopathy.

In this sample, this clonotype turned up many times. The V and J genes are TRBV6-1 and TRBJ1-3; D gene unclear. Trimming took 6 bases from V and 2 from J, leaving 14 bases between them. The CDR3 covers 15 residues. Germline CDR1 reads MNHNS; CDR2 reads SASEGT. The CDR3 DNA reads TGTGCCAGCAGCTTATATGGAGGCACTGGAAACACCATATATTTT. This sequence encodes CASSLYGGTGNTIYF.

J is TRBJ1-5 and V is TRBV5-8; D call uncertain. This CDR3 is built from 15 residues. Trimming shortened V by 5 bases and J by 1 base, and 13 bases separated the two germline ends. The V gene's germline CDR1 is SGHTS and CDR2 YDEGEE. CDR3 nucleotide sequence: TGTGCCAGCAGACCAGATCCGGGGAGCAATCAGCCCCAGCATTTT. It yields the protein CASRPDPGSNQPQHF.

The chain uses TRBV27 and TRBJ2-7; D possibly corresponds to TRBD1 (6 bases). Germline CDR1 reads MNHEY; CDR2 reads SMNVEV (reference sequence). Trimming removed 8 bases at V and 7 bases at J, with 27 bases between. There are 16 residues in the CDR3. CDR3 amino acids: CASGHDRSHPSWEQYF. CDR3 nucleotide sequence: TGTGCCAGCGGTCATGACAGGTCCCACCCCAGTTGGGAGCAGTACTTC.

The rearrangement uses TRBV28 and TRBJ1-2; D not certain. Per the germline V gene, CDR1 is MDHEN and CDR2 is SYDVKM. V dropped 3 bases and J dropped 3 bases, with 5 bases sitting between them. The CDR3 totals 12 residues. CDR3 sequence reads: CASSFDDYGYTF. CDR3 nucleotides: TGTGCCAGCAGTTTCGACGACTATGGCTACACCTTC.

This clonotype came up a few times. The chain links TRBV28 to TRBJ2-7, with 8 bases lining up with TRBD2. The CDR3 extends over 15 amino acids. The ends lost 7 bases at V and 0 bases at J; junction bases unmatched: 8. Germline V lookup: CDR1 MDHEN, CDR2 SYDVKM. The CDR3 DNA reads as TGTGCCAGCATAGTAGGGAGCGGGAGCTCCTACGAGCAGTACTTC. This gives the protein CASIVGSGSSYEQYF.

About this clonotype: A much larger clone lies a single base off, so this may be a read error. V is TRBV29-1 and J is TRBJ2-1; TRBD1 or TRBD2 may be the D gene (6 bases each). The end of the DNA aligns better with TRBJ2-7, so the J call may be wrong. The CDR3 is 10 amino acids. Germline V gene lookup returns CDR1 SQVTM and CDR2 ANQGSEA. The CDR3 region has the DNA TGCAGCGGAGGGGGGAATGAGCAGTACTTC. Translated: CSGGGNEQYF.

In its sample, this clonotype was seen a few times. J is TRBJ1-4 and V is TRBV5-1, with unresolved D. Germline CDR1 SGHRS, CDR2 YFSETQ. The CDR3 is 15 residues long. V shed 4 bases and J shed 5 bases, with 15 bases lying between them. The CDR3 loop is CASSITPGFNEKLFF. The CDR3 bases are TGCGCCAGCAGCATAACACCGGGGTTCAATGAAAAACTGTTTTTT.

This clonotype was counted ten times or more. The CDR3: CAWSGGWNEKLFF. The CDR3 DNA sequence: TGTGCCTGGAGTGGAGGGTGGAATGAAAAACTGTTTTTT. The chain joins TRBV30 to TRBJ1-4; no firm D call. The CDR3 extends over 13 amino acids. Deletions cut 1 base from V and 5 bases from J, with 8 bases between. Germline assignment: CDR1 GTSNPN and CDR2 SVGIG (reference sequence).

This clonotype was picked up many times. The CDR3 reads CASRQTGAGTGELFF. The CDR3 DNA is TGTGCCAGCAGACAAACAGGGGCAGGCACCGGGGAGCTGTTTTTT. The rearrangement uses TRBV3-1 and TRBJ2-2; 7 bases are shared with TRBD1. The CDR3 is made up of 15 amino acids. Per the germline V gene, CDR1 is LGHDT and CDR2 is YNNKEL (reference sequence). Trimming took 6 bases from V and 4 from J; bases not matched to a gene: 8. Supplemented by reference TRBV3-1 and TRBJ2-2, the full variable domain reads DTAVSQTPKYLVTQMGNDKSIKCEQNLGHDTMYWYKQDSKKFLKIMFSYNNKELIINETVPNRFSPKSPDKAHLNLHINSLELGDSAVYFCASRQTGAGTGELFFGEGSRLTVL.

The rearrangement uses TRBV7-9 and TRBJ1-3; D call uncertain. The V gene lost 5 bases and the J gene lost 0 bases, with 14 bases spanning the gap. The length of the CDR3 is 16 residues. The germline V gene encodes CDR1 SEHNR and CDR2 FQNEAQ (reference sequence). The CDR3 DNA is TGTGCCAGCAGCAGATGGACGGCATTCTCTGGAAACACCATATATTTT. Translating gives CASSRWTAFSGNTIYF.

This clonotype appeared many times. V gene TRBV6-1 combines with J gene TRBJ2-7, with 11 bases identical to TRBD2. Trimming at V came to 5 bases and at J to 5 bases, leaving 8 bases not matched to a gene. The germline gives CDR1 MNHNS, CDR2 SASEGT. This CDR3 is 15 amino acids long. The CDR3 DNA reads as TGTGCCAGCAGTTCGCCGGGACTAGCGGCAGACGAGCAGTACTTC. Translated: CASSSPGLAADEQYF.

This clonotype was observed at least ten times. This chain connects TRBV18 to TRBJ2-5; D is unresolved. Germline values: CDR1 KGHSH, CDR2 LQKENI. The CDR3 length is 13 residues. V lost 0 bases to trimming and J lost 7 bases, with 9 bases between them. The CDR3 loop reads CASSPPPRATQYF. In DNA form, the CDR3 reads TGTGCCAGCTCACCACCCCCTCGAGCGACCCAGTACTTC.

This clonotype was recorded many times. The genes are TRBV6-5 and TRBJ2-2, with TRBD1 matching 7 bases. The length of the CDR3 is 14 residues. The J segment lost 6 bases and the V segment lost 7 bases, leaving 8 bases of the junction unmatched. From germline, CDR1 is MNHEY and CDR2 SVGAGI. The CDR3 DNA is TGTGCCAGCAATACTCGACAGGGCCCCGGGGAGCTGTTTTTT. Protein sequence: CASNTRQGPGELFF.

This clonotype has at least ten counts. CDR3 sequence reads: CASSAGLSDGETQYF. The CDR3 DNA reads as TGTGCCAGCAGCGCCGGACTATCGGACGGGGAGACCCAGTACTTC. J is TRBJ2-5 and V is TRBV7-9; maybe TRBD2 (6 bases). This CDR3 contains 15 residues. The germline gives CDR1 SEHNR, CDR2 FQNEAQ (reference sequence). The V gene lost 5 bases and the J gene lost 5 bases, with 18 bases spanning the gap.

The chain links TRBV20-1 to TRBJ2-7; TRBD2 might be the D (5 bases). Germline V gene lookup returns CDR1 DFQATT and CDR2 SNEGSKA (reference sequence). V lost 2 bases and J 6 bases, leaving 26 bases between the germline ends. The CDR3 covers 17 residues. CDR3 sequence: CSARTGTPTGPGSEQYF. In DNA form, the CDR3 reads TGCAGTGCTAGAACGGGAACCCCCACCGGGCCAGGCAGCGAGCAGTACTTC.

Points on this clonotype: Germline and junction disagree at one end, which may indicate a read error. V gene TRBV7-9 combines with J gene TRBJ2-2; 9 bases line up with TRBD1. CDR1 is SEHNR and CDR2 is FQNEAQ in the germline V gene (reference sequence). The CDR3 has 17 amino acids. The CDR3 DNA reads as TGCGCCAGCAGCCAAGCCGACAGGGGGGGTGGTACCGGGGAGCTGTTTTTT. This codes for CASSQADRGGGTGELFF.

This clonotype was seen repeatedly, ten times or more. The chain employs TRBV27 and TRBJ1-2, with TRBD1 matching 9 bases. The CDR3 contains 16 residues. Germline V gives CDR1 MNHEY, CDR2 SMNVEV (reference sequence). V lost 2 bases, J lost 2 bases, and 6 bases stayed unmatched. CDR3 residues: CASSLDSGQGNYGYTF. The DNA for the CDR3 is TGTGCCAGCAGTTTAGATTCAGGACAGGGGAACTATGGCTACACCTTC.

Many counts were recorded for this clonotype. The CDR3 DNA sequence: TGTGCCAGCAGCAATCCCCGACGGGCGGGAGAGCAAGAGACCCAGTACTTC. It yields the protein CASSNPRRAGEQETQYF. The chain has TRBV9 and TRBJ2-5; 7 positions match TRBD2. Germline V CDR1 and CDR2: SGDLS, YYNGEE. This CDR3 is 17 amino acids long. Germline trimming cut 4 bases from V and 2 bases from J; bases unmatched to any gene: 14.

The V gene is TRBV3-1, the J gene TRBJ2-3; D perhaps matches TRBD1 (6 bases). The V end was cut by 3 bases, the J end by 6 bases, with 16 bases between. CDR3 size: 15 residues. In germline, CDR1 is LGHDT, CDR2 YNNKEL (reference sequence). CDR3 protein: CASSHGGSGTDTQYF. DNA of the CDR3: TGTGCCAGCAGCCATGGGGGCTCGGGGACGGATACGCAGTATTTT.

This clonotype showed up many times. J is TRBJ1-1 and V is TRBV5-1, with TRBD1 matching over 8 bases. V dropped 4 bases and J dropped 3; count of bases not matched to a gene: 8. The germline CDR1 and CDR2 sequences are SGHRS and YFSETQ. The CDR3 is made up of 15 amino acids. CDR3 nucleotides: TGCGCCAGCAGCACTAGACAGGGGATGCACACTGAAGCTTTCTTT. Residues: CASSTRQGMHTEAFF.

This clonotype was observed at least ten times. The rearrangement links TRBV7-2 to TRBJ2-3; the D is unclear. From germline, CDR1 is SGHTA and CDR2 FQGNSA. The CDR3 spans 14 residues. V was trimmed by 1 base and J by 4 bases, leaving 9 bases between them. DNA of the CDR3: TGTGCCAGCAGCTTAGGGTTGCAGTCAGATACGCAGTATTTT. It yields the protein CASSLGLQSDTQYF.

The chain links TRBV27 to TRBJ1-1; D remains ambiguous. This CDR3 spans 13 amino acids. Germline CDR1 is MNHEY and CDR2 is SMNVEV (reference sequence). Trimming pared 3 bases from V and 5 bases from J, leaving 10 bases between. The CDR3 reads CASSLGRMTEAFF. CDR3 DNA sequence: TGTGCCAGCAGTTTGGGGAGGATGACTGAAGCTTTCTTT.

This clonotype was seen at least ten times. This sequence joins TRBV5-8 and TRBJ1-1; TRBD1 matches 7 bases. Germline V gene lookup returns CDR1 SGHTS and CDR2 YDEGEE. Trimming at V came to 2 bases and at J to 4 bases, leaving 8 bases not matched to a gene. The length of the CDR3 is 15 residues. This CDR3 reads CASSLYRGRFTEAFF. CDR3 sequence (DNA): TGTGCCAGCAGCTTATACAGGGGTAGGTTCACTGAAGCTTTCTTT.

In the case of this clonotype: Relative to the germline gene, one junction end is altered; a read error may explain this. The chain's CDR3 is CASGFGTDYNEQFF. CDR3 coding DNA: TGTGCCAGCGGCTTCGGGACAGATTACAATGAGCAGTTCTTC. The chain uses TRBV5-5 and TRBJ2-1; 7 bases are a match to TRBD1. CDR3 length: 14 amino acids. CDR1 is SGHKS, CDR2 YYEKEE, per germline (reference sequence). The whole variable domain, remainder taken from reference TRBV5-5 and TRBJ2-1, is DAGVTQSPTHLIKTRGQQVTLRCSPISGHKSVSWYQQVLGQGPQFIFQYYEKEERGRGNFPDRFSARQFPNYSSELNVNALLLGDSALYLCASGFGTDYNEQFFGPGTRLTVL.

This clonotype occurred many times. The chain recombines TRBV11-2 with TRBJ1-2; D is uncertain. Trimming left V 5 bases short and J 2 bases short, with 12 bases between. From germline, CDR1 is SGHAT and CDR2 FQNNGV. This CDR3 spans 14 amino acids. The CDR3 protein is CASSRAASNYGYTF. The DNA of the CDR3 is TGTGCCAGCAGCCGCGCCGCATCGAACTATGGCTACACCTTC.

The chain couples TRBV3-1 to TRBJ2-5, with 7 nucleotides matching TRBD1. The CDR3 sequence is 13 residues long. Germline lookup yields CDR1 LGHDT and CDR2 YNNKEL (reference sequence). J gave up 7 bases and V 6 bases, and 8 bases lay outside the gene matches. Here the CDR3 DNA reads TGTGCCAGCAGTCGAGGGGGCGCGGGGACCCAGTACTTC. It codes for CASSRGGAGTQYF.

This clonotype appeared many times. The V and J genes are TRBV28 and TRBJ1-2; 8 bases are a match to TRBD1. The V segment lost 3 bases and the J segment 6 bases; nucleotides outside the gene matches: 3. Germline loops: CDR1 MDHEN, CDR2 SYDVKM. The CDR3 extends over 13 amino acids. The CDR3 spells CASSLAQGDGYTF. CDR3 sequence (DNA): TGTGCCAGCAGTTTGGCACAGGGGGATGGCTACACCTTC.

In this sample, this clonotype turned up many times. The chain joins TRBV18 to TRBJ2-2, with D possibly being TRBD2 (6 bases). Germline CDR1 is KGHSH and CDR2 is LQKENI. This CDR3 comprises 19 residues. V was pared by 3 bases and J by 0 bases, with 20 bases between. CDR3 DNA: TGTGCCAGCTCACCCCGGCGGGTGCTAGCGACTACGAACACCGGGGAGCTGTTTTTT. Its protein product is CASSPRRVLATTNTGELFF.

The chain combines TRBV25-1 with TRBJ2-2; 8 bases map to TRBD1. CDR1 and CDR2 (germline): MGHDK, SYGVNS. Germline trimming cut 6 bases from V and 6 bases from J; bases unmatched to any gene: 6. The CDR3 extends over 14 amino acids. CDR3 amino acids: CASSRTGRAGELFF. The CDR3, as DNA: TGTGCCAGCAGCCGGACAGGGCGGGCCGGGGAGCTGTTTTTT.